The rows below give T cell receptor beta chains drawn from one sample of a study of T cell repertoires in cytomegalovirus infection. Each CDR3 protein is one row after TCRdb ran MiXCR on the reads. This table holds under 850,000 distinct CDR3 sequences, 35% found once. Sample: PBMCs. Receptor source: a human donor in good health (CMV status not recorded). Some clones in this sample may be carry-over from other donors' samples. CDR3s include the opening cysteine and the closing phenylalanine or tryptophan. The order of the fields is J gene, V gene, D gene, CDR3 length, clone size, CDR3 DNA, CDR3 protein. D genes are given only for firm matches. Expanded clones get a size class; other rows say once, few or many, or leave the size out.

J gene: TRBJ2-5; V gene: TRBV7-9; D gene: .; CDR3 length: 18; clone size: few; CDR3 DNA: TGTGCCAGCAGCTTATCTCAGGGGTTTGGCCGGGTCAAAGAGACCCAGTACTTC; CDR3 protein: CASSLSQGFGRVKETQYF
J gene: TRBJ2-5; V gene: TRBV7-8; D gene: .; CDR3 length: 14; clone size: few; CDR3 DNA: TGTGCCAGCCTCCAACGGGAGACGGACGAGACCCAGTACTTC; CDR3 protein: CASLQRETDETQYF
J gene: TRBJ2-3; V gene: TRBV20-1; D gene: TRBD2; CDR3 length: 14; clone size: .; CDR3 DNA: TGCAGTGCTAGGGGACTAGCGAGCACAGATACGCAGTATTTT; CDR3 protein: CSARGLASTDTQYF
J gene: TRBJ2-7; V gene: TRBV20-1; D gene: .; CDR3 length: 12; clone size: .; CDR3 DNA: TGCAGTGCTAGAGCTGACCGGGACCTGCAGTACTTC; CDR3 protein: CSARADRDLQYF
J gene: TRBJ2-7; V gene: TRBV11-2; D gene: .; CDR3 length: 12; clone size: few; CDR3 DNA: TGTGCCAGCAGCGACGGAGGATACGAGCAGTACTTC; CDR3 protein: CASSDGGYEQYF
J gene: TRBJ2-5; V gene: TRBV14; D gene: .; CDR3 length: 17; clone size: .; CDR3 DNA: TGTGCCAGCAGCCAAGGCCTTCTGAACATGGGCTACGAGACCCAGTACTTC; CDR3 protein: CASSQGLLNMGYETQYF
J gene: TRBJ1-1; V gene: TRBV5-4; D gene: .; CDR3 length: 15; clone size: .; CDR3 DNA: TGTGCCAGCAGCTTGAGTTCAGGATACAACACTGAAGCTTTCTTT; CDR3 protein: CASSLSSGYNTEAFF
J gene: TRBJ2-1; V gene: TRBV10-3; D gene: TRBD1; CDR3 length: 16; clone size: .; CDR3 DNA: TGTGCCATCAGTGTTCGACCGGGACAGGGAGACAATGAGCAGTTCTTC; CDR3 protein: CAISVRPGQGDNEQFF
J gene: TRBJ1-4; V gene: TRBV19; D gene: TRBD1; CDR3 length: 13; clone size: .; CDR3 DNA: TGTGCCAGTACCCGGGACAGGGGAGAAAAACTGTTTTTT; CDR3 protein: CASTRDRGEKLFF
J gene: TRBJ2-4; V gene: TRBV12-3/TRBV12-4; D gene: TRBD1; CDR3 length: 14; clone size: many; CDR3 DNA: TGTGCCAGCAGAAAGGGGGCCGCCAAAAACATTCAGTACTTC; CDR3 protein: CASRKGAAKNIQYF
J gene: TRBJ2-7; V gene: TRBV29-1; D gene: TRBD2; CDR3 length: 13; clone size: .; CDR3 DNA: TGCAGCGTTGTAACTAGCGGACTGTACGAGCAGTACTTC; CDR3 protein: CSVVTSGLYEQYF
J gene: TRBJ1-5; V gene: TRBV7-6; D gene: .; CDR3 length: 13; clone size: many; CDR3 DNA: TGTGCCAGCAGCTTATCAGAGGGGCAGCCCCAGCATTTT; CDR3 protein: CASSLSEGQPQHF
J gene: TRBJ1-3; V gene: TRBV19; D gene: .; CDR3 length: 16; clone size: few; CDR3 DNA: TGTGCCAGTAAGGACTTTAAGGGATCAGGAGGAAACACCATATATTTT; CDR3 protein: CASKDFKGSGGNTIYF
J gene: TRBJ2-7; V gene: TRBV7-6; D gene: .; CDR3 length: 12; clone size: few; CDR3 DNA: TGTGCCAGCAGCCCTGGGAACCACGAGCAGTACTTC; CDR3 protein: CASSPGNHEQYF
J gene: TRBJ2-7; V gene: TRBV19; D gene: TRBD2; CDR3 length: 14; clone size: .; CDR3 DNA: TGTGCCAGTAGTAATAGCGGGGGTGTCTACGAGCAGTACTTC; CDR3 protein: CASSNSGGVYEQYF
J gene: TRBJ2-3; V gene: TRBV6-2/TRBV6-3; D gene: .; CDR3 length: 14; clone size: .; CDR3 DNA: TGTGCCAGCAGCTACAGCCCCGCCGGAGATACGCAGTATTTT; CDR3 protein: CASSYSPAGDTQYF
J gene: TRBJ1-1; V gene: TRBV7-9; D gene: .; CDR3 length: 13; clone size: few; CDR3 DNA: TGTGCCAGCAGCTTAGCTCGTGGTGCTGAAGCTTTCTTT; CDR3 protein: CASSLARGAEAFF
J gene: TRBJ2-3; V gene: TRBV18; D gene: TRBD2; CDR3 length: 15; clone size: .; CDR3 DNA: TGTGCCAGCTCATTACTAGCGGATAAGCAAGATACGCAGTATTTT; CDR3 protein: CASSLLADKQDTQYF
J gene: TRBJ1-5; V gene: TRBV4-2; D gene: TRBD1; CDR3 length: 15; clone size: .; CDR3 DNA: TGTGACAGCAGCCACAGGGGCCTAGGCAATCAGCCCCAGCCTTTT; CDR3 protein: CDSSHRGLGNQPQPF
J gene: TRBJ2-2; V gene: TRBV7-6; D gene: .; CDR3 length: 12; clone size: many; CDR3 DNA: TGTGCCAGCAGCCAGCACACCGGGGAGCTGTTTTTT; CDR3 protein: CASSQHTGELFF
J gene: TRBJ1-5; V gene: TRBV28; D gene: TRBD1; CDR3 length: 17; clone size: few; CDR3 DNA: TGTGCCAGCACACGGACAGGGGCGTGGGATAGCAATCAGCCCCAGCATTTT; CDR3 protein: CASTRTGAWDSNQPQHF
J gene: TRBJ1-2; V gene: TRBV6-5; D gene: TRBD1; CDR3 length: 15; clone size: .; CDR3 DNA: TGTGCCAGCAGTCAGATTCAGGACAGGGGTATAGGCTACACCTTC; CDR3 protein: CASSQIQDRGIGYTF
J gene: TRBJ1-1; V gene: TRBV7-9; D gene: .; CDR3 length: 15; clone size: .; CDR3 DNA: TGTGCCAGCAGCACTTTCGGACAGCTGAACACTGAAGCTTTCTTT; CDR3 protein: CASSTFGQLNTEAFF
J gene: TRBJ1-1; V gene: TRBV11-3; D gene: .; CDR3 length: 15; clone size: .; CDR3 DNA: TGTGCCAGCAGCTTAGGGGGGGGCCCTCCCACTGAAGCTTTCTTT; CDR3 protein: CASSLGGGPPTEAFF
J gene: TRBJ1-1; V gene: TRBV28; D gene: TRBD1; CDR3 length: 11; clone size: few; CDR3 DNA: TGTGCCAGCATACAGGGGGCGCGGGCTTTCTTT; CDR3 protein: CASIQGARAFF
J gene: TRBJ2-7; V gene: TRBV28; D gene: .; CDR3 length: 15; clone size: .; CDR3 DNA: TGTGCCAGCAGTTTATTTGGGCAGGGGACCTACGAGCAGTACTTC; CDR3 protein: CASSLFGQGTYEQYF
J gene: TRBJ2-7; V gene: TRBV5-1; D gene: TRBD1; CDR3 length: 16; clone size: .; CDR3 DNA: TGCGCCAGCAGCTCCTTGCAATTAGCAGGGGGTGCCGAGCAGTACTTC; CDR3 protein: CASSSLQLAGGAEQYF
J gene: TRBJ2-1; V gene: TRBV2; D gene: .; CDR3 length: 17; clone size: .; CDR3 DNA: TGTGCCAGCACTAGCCCGGCAAGACTGCCTCCCTACAATGAGCAGTTCTTC; CDR3 protein: CASTSPARLPPYNEQFF
J gene: TRBJ1-1; V gene: TRBV11-2; D gene: .; CDR3 length: 13; clone size: .; CDR3 DNA: TGTGCCAGCAGCTTAGAGGCATGGACTGAAGCTTTCTTT; CDR3 protein: CASSLEAWTEAFF
J gene: TRBJ1-6; V gene: TRBV20-1; D gene: TRBD1; CDR3 length: 16; clone size: .; CDR3 DNA: TGCAGTGCTAGAGAACCGGTTGGGACAGCTAATTCACCCCTCCACTTT; CDR3 protein: CSAREPVGTANSPLHF
J gene: TRBJ2-6; V gene: TRBV7-6; D gene: .; CDR3 length: 15; clone size: .; CDR3 DNA: TGTGACAGCAGCTCAAGAAGCTCTGGGGCCAACGTCCGGACTTTC; CDR3 protein: CDSSSRSSGANVRTF
J gene: TRBJ1-1; V gene: TRBV5-4; D gene: .; CDR3 length: 14; clone size: .; CDR3 DNA: TGTGCCAGCATGGCCCCGGGGCGGAACACTGAAGCTTTCTTT; CDR3 protein: CASMAPGRNTEAFF
J gene: TRBJ2-1; V gene: TRBV6-2/TRBV6-3; D gene: .; CDR3 length: 13; clone size: few; CDR3 DNA: TGTGCCAGCAGTTACGGCCGGTACAATGAGCAGTTCTTC; CDR3 protein: CASSYGRYNEQFF
J gene: TRBJ1-3; V gene: TRBV19; D gene: .; CDR3 length: 13; clone size: few; CDR3 DNA: TGTGCCAGTACTCCAAGCTCTGGAAACACCATATATTTT; CDR3 protein: CASTPSSGNTIYF
J gene: TRBJ2-5; V gene: TRBV29-1; D gene: .; CDR3 length: 13; clone size: few; CDR3 DNA: TGCAGCGCATTCATAGGGGGGGGAGAGACCCAGTACTTC; CDR3 protein: CSAFIGGGETQYF
J gene: TRBJ2-1; V gene: TRBV7-4; D gene: TRBD2; CDR3 length: 19; clone size: .; CDR3 DNA: TGTGCCAGCAGCTCGTCGACTTTACTAGCGGGAGGGCCGTATAATGAGCAGTTCTTC; CDR3 protein: CASSSSTLLAGGPYNEQFF
J gene: TRBJ2-3; V gene: TRBV5-6; D gene: TRBD2; CDR3 length: 14; clone size: .; CDR3 DNA: TGTGCCAGCAGCTTACGGGGGGGGAGGGATACGCAGTATTTT; CDR3 protein: CASSLRGGRDTQYF
J gene: TRBJ2-1; V gene: TRBV7-2; D gene: TRBD2; CDR3 length: 13; clone size: few; CDR3 DNA: TGTGCCAGCAGCACACCACCGGGACTAGGGTACTTCTTC; CDR3 protein: CASSTPPGLGYFF
J gene: TRBJ2-5; V gene: TRBV19; D gene: TRBD1; CDR3 length: 14; clone size: few; CDR3 DNA: TGTGCCAGCCCAGCCGGACAGGGCACCGAGACCCAGTACTTC; CDR3 protein: CASPAGQGTETQYF
J gene: TRBJ2-2; V gene: TRBV12-3/TRBV12-4; D gene: .; CDR3 length: 14; clone size: .; CDR3 DNA: TGTGCCAGCAGTTCCGGACTGTCCCCCGGGGAGCTACTTTTT; CDR3 protein: CASSSGLSPGELLF
J gene: TRBJ2-4; V gene: TRBV7-2; D gene: .; CDR3 length: 15; clone size: .; CDR3 DNA: TGTGCCAGCAGAGACACCTCGGTTGCCAAAAACATTCAGTACTTC; CDR3 protein: CASRDTSVAKNIQYF
J gene: TRBJ2-3; V gene: TRBV27; D gene: .; CDR3 length: 14; clone size: once; CDR3 DNA: TGTGCCAGCAGTTTCCAGTGGGGCACAGATACGCAGTATTTT; CDR3 protein: CASSFQWGTDTQYF
J gene: TRBJ2-7; V gene: TRBV11-2; D gene: .; CDR3 length: 14; clone size: few; CDR3 DNA: TGTGCCAGCAGCTTAAGGGCAGACTCAAGCGAGCAGTACTTC; CDR3 protein: CASSLRADSSEQYF
J gene: TRBJ2-5; V gene: TRBV5-4; D gene: .; CDR3 length: 14; clone size: .; CDR3 DNA: TGTGCCAGCAGCCCTGGACAGCCGGTCGATACCCAGTACTTC; CDR3 protein: CASSPGQPVDTQYF
J gene: TRBJ1-4; V gene: TRBV2; D gene: TRBD1; CDR3 length: 16; clone size: few; CDR3 DNA: TGTGCCAGCAGCCCGACAGGGGGAATTGAAGGGGAAAAACTGTTTTTT; CDR3 protein: CASSPTGGIEGEKLFF